This is a list of T cell receptor beta chains from one sample in a study of CD8 T cells in ankylosing spondylitis. MiXCR, applied by TCRdb to the 5' RACE reads, yields one record per CDR3 protein. Of 240,000 or so distinct CDR3 sequences detected, roughly 10% appear once; the ten largest clones hold under 8%. The specimen sequenced was blood, either unsorted or a sorted T cell fraction (not recorded which). The origin of the receptors is a male donor with ankylosing spondylitis or in good health (not recorded which). Each CDR3 is given with its conserved first and last residue. D genes are given only for firm matches. Size tells how often a clone was seen (once, few, many) or the class of an expanded clone, and some rows leave it out.

TRBJ2-3 | TRBD2 | many | TRBV10-2 | TGCGCCAGCAGTGTACAGCGGGGGGGCCCAGATACGCAGTATTTT | CASSVQRGGPDTQYF
TRBJ2-1 | - | many | TRBV5-1 | TGCGCCAGCAGCTTGGTAGGGACCACCTTTATGAATGAGCAGTTCTTC | CASSLVGTTFMNEQFF
TRBJ2-7 | - | many | TRBV5-1 | TGCGCCAGCACCAATGGGTACGAGCAGTACTTC | CASTNGYEQYF
TRBJ2-2 | - | many | TRBV4-1 | TGCGCCAGCAGCCAAGAGTGGGGGACCGGGGAGCTGTTTTTT | CASSQEWGTGELFF
TRBJ1-1 | - | many | TRBV12-3/TRBV12-4 | TGTGCCAGCGCCATTTTAGGTGTTCGTACCCTTGAAGCTTTCTTT | CASAILGVRTLEAFF
TRBJ2-2 | - | many | TRBV7-3 | TGTGCCAGCAGCCCCCTGGGGGGTCGGACCGGGGAGCTGTTTTTT | CASSPLGGRTGELFF
TRBJ2-7 | - | many | TRBV5-1 | TGCGCCAGCAGCTTGAACTCAATCGAACTTCCCTACGAGCAGTACTTC | CASSLNSIELPYEQYF
TRBJ2-7 | - | many | TRBV5-1 | TGCGCCAGCAGCTTGGTCCGAGGAGCCTACGAGCAGTACTTC | CASSLVRGAYEQYF
TRBJ2-1 | - | - | TRBV15 | TGTGCCACCAGCAGAGATCTCGTGGGGAATGAGCAGTTCTTC | CATSRDLVGNEQFF
TRBJ1-1 | - | many | TRBV20-1 | TGCAGTGTCAGCAGGAACACTGAAGCTTTCTTT | CSVSRNTEAFF
TRBJ1-2 | - | many | TRBV11-2 | TGTGCCAGCAGCTTGCTTCTTGGAGCGGGCTACACCTTC | CASSLLLGAGYTF
TRBJ1-2 | - | many | TRBV6-1 | TGTGCCAGCAGCATGGGCCCTTGGGACTATGGCTACACCTTC | CASSMGPWDYGYTF
TRBJ2-5 | TRBD2 | many | TRBV5-1 | TGCGCCAGCAGGCGAGGACTAGTGACGGACCAAGAGACCCAGTACTTC | CASRRGLVTDQETQYF
TRBJ2-3 | - | - | TRBV5-1 | TGCGCCAGCAGCGCGCTCAGAGATAGCACAGATACGCAGTATTTT | CASSALRDSTDTQYF
TRBJ1-1 | - | many | TRBV5-1 | TGCGCCAGCAGCTTGGGTGTGGACCCGGAAGCTTTCTTT | CASSLGVDPEAFF
TRBJ2-5 | TRBD2 | - | TRBV25-1 | TGTGCCAGCAGCCTGGGGGGGGAAAGGGAGACCCAGTACTTC | CASSLGGERETQYF
TRBJ2-3 | TRBD2 | - | TRBV7-8 | TGTGCCAGCAGCAAAGAGGCTAGCGGTAGCACAGATACGCAGTATTTT | CASSKEASGSTDTQYF